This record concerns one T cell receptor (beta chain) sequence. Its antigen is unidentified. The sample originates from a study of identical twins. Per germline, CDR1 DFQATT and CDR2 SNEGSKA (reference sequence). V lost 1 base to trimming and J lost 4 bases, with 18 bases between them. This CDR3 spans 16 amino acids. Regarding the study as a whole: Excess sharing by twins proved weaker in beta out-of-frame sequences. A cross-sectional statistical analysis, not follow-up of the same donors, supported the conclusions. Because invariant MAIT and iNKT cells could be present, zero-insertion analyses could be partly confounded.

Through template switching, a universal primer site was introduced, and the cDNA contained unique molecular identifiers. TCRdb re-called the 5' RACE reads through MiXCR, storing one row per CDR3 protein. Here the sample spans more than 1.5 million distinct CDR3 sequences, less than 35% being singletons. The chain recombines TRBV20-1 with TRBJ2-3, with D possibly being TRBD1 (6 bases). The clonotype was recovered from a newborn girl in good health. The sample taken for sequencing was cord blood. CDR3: CSARAVQGVGADTQYF. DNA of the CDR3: TGCAGTGCTAGAGCTGTACAGGGAGTAGGGGCAGATACGCAGTATTTT.